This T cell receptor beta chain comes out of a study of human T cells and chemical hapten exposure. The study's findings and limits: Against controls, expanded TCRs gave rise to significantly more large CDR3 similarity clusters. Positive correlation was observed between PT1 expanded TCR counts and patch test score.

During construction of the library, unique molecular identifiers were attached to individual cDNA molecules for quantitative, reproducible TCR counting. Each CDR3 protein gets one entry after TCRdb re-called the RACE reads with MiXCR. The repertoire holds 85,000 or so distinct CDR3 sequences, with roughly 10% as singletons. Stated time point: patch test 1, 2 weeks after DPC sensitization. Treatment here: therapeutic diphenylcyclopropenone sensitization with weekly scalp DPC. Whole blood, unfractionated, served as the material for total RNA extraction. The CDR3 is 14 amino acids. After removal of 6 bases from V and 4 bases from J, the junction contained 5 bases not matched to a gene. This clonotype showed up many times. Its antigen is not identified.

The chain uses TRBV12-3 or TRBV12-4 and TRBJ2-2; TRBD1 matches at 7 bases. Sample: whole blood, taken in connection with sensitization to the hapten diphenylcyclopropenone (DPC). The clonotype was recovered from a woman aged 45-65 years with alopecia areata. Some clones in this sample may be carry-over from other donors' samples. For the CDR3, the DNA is TGTGCCAGCAGCCAGGGGGTGGTCACCGGGGAGCTGTTTTTT. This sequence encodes CASSQGVVTGELFF.